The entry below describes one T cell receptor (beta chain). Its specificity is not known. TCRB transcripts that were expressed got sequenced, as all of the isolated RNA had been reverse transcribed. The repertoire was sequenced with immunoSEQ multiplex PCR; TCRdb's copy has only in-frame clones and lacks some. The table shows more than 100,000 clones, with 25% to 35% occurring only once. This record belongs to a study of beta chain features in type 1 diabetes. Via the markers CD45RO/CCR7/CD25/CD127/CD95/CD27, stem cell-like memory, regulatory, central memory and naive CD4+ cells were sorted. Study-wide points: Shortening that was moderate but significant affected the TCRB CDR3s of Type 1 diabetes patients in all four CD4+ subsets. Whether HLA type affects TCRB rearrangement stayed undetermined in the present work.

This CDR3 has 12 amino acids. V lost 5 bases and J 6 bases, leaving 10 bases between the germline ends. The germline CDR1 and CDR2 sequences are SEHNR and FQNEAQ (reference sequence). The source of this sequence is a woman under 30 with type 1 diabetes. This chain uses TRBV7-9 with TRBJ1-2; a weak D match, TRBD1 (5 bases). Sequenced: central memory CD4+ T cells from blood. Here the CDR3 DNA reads TGTGCCAGCAGCCCGGGGGACCATGGCTACACCTTC. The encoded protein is CASSPGDHGYTF. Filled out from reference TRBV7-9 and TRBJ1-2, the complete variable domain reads DTGVSQNPRHKITKRGQNVTFRCDPISEHNRLYWYRQTLGQGPEFLTYFQNEAQLEKSRLLSDRFSAERPKGSFSTLEIQRTEQGDSAMYLCASSPGDHGYTFGSGTRLTVV.